Listed below are T cell receptor beta chains from one sample, sequenced in a study of regulatory T cells in long-lasting Graves disease. TCRdb re-called the multiplex PCR reads with MiXCR, one entry per CDR3 protein. The sample contains about 450,000 distinct CDR3 sequences, around 15% of which appear only once. These data were likewise used in another study, on T cells in Graves' hyperthyroidism and ophthalmopathy.

Sequencing used peripheral blood mononuclear cells (PBMCs), obtained at new diagnosis, from a patient treated with antithyroid drugs. The receptor set was obtained from a woman aged 45-59 years with Graves disease. The CDR3 runs from the conserved cysteine through the conserved F or W. The D gene is left open where the match is weak. The size field is filled for only some rows; it gives once, few, many or a size class.

D	V	J	size	DNA	CDR3
TRBD2	TRBV7-3	TRBJ2-2	NA	TGTGCCAGCAGCGAACTAGCGGGAGGGCCCCCCGGGGAGCTGTTTTTT	CASSELAGGPPGELFF
NA	TRBV5-1	TRBJ2-7	many	TGCGCCAGCAGCTTGGTGGGGTTCCACGAGCAGTACTTC	CASSLVGFHEQYF
TRBD1	TRBV6-1	TRBJ2-7	NA	TGTGCCAGCAGTGCCCGGGACAGGCGGCACGAGCAGTACTTC	CASSARDRRHEQYF
NA	TRBV7-8	TRBJ2-7	few	TGTGCCAGCAGCTCAATGGGGGACTTGACCTACGAGCAGTACTTC	CASSSMGDLTYEQYF
TRBD2	TRBV10-3	TRBJ2-2	few	TGTGCCATGGGACTAGCGGGCTCCGGGGAGCTGTTTTTT	CAMGLAGSGELFF
NA	TRBV19	TRBJ2-1	few	TGTGCCAGTAGTATATCGGGCCCCCCGAGCTCCTACAATGAGCAGTTCTTC	CASSISGPPSSYNEQFF
TRBD1	TRBV28	TRBJ1-5	many	TGTGCCAGCAGTTCGGGACAGGCCCGGCGCAATCAGCCCCAGCATTTT	CASSSGQARRNQPQHF
NA	TRBV7-2	TRBJ2-7	many	TGTGCCAGCAGCTTAGATTTTGGCAGGTCCTACGAGCAGTACTTC	CASSLDFGRSYEQYF
TRBD1	TRBV28	TRBJ1-6	many	TGTGCCAGCAGTTTGCCTCCGGGACAGTCTACTGATTCACCCCTCCACTTT	CASSLPPGQSTDSPLHF
NA	TRBV18	TRBJ2-5	many	TGTGCCAGCTCACCTCGAGGGGAGTCCCAAGAGACCCAGTACTTC	CASSPRGESQETQYF
NA	TRBV19	TRBJ2-2	NA	TGTGCCAGTAGGAGGAGGAACAAAAACACCGGGGAGCTGTTTTTT	CASRRRNKNTGELFF
NA	TRBV12-3/TRBV12-4	TRBJ2-7	few	TGTGCCAGCAGGGGGGGAAGCGGAGCCAACTACGAGCAGTACTTC	CASRGGSGANYEQYF
TRBD2	TRBV7-9	TRBJ2-7	once	TGTGCCAGCAGCTCCCTGCGCCCTAGCGGGAGACATCACGAGCAGTACTTC	CASSSLRPSGRHHEQYF
NA	TRBV5-5	TRBJ2-1	many	TGTGCCAGCAGCCCGGTGTGGGAAAACGGTGAGCAGTTCTTC	CASSPVWENGEQFF
NA	TRBV5-4	TRBJ2-3	NA	TGTGCCAGCAGAGAAGGGGCGCGCTCAGATACGCAGTATTTT	CASREGARSDTQYF
TRBD1	TRBV6-4	TRBJ2-7	NA	TGTGCCAGCAGTGACTCCCCAGGGACAGACTACGAGCAGTACTTC	CASSDSPGTDYEQYF
TRBD2	TRBV6-9	TRBJ2-3	few	TGTGCCAGCAGGTATATCCGGCGACTAGCCGTGATTAATACGCAGTATTTT	CASRYIRRLAVINTQYF